A selection of T cell receptor beta chains follows, all from one sample in a study of T cell responses to AZD1222 COVID-19 vaccine. Sequencing used immunoSEQ multiplex PCR; TCRdb keeps in-frame clones, though not all of them. This table has hundreds of thousands of clones, around 93% appearing once. The sample in question was peripheral blood, obtained on day 0 of MenACWY control vaccination. The source of these receptors is an adult in good health. Both conserved end residues are part of each CDR3. Fields, in order: CDR3 protein, CDR3 DNA, clone size, V gene, D gene, J gene. The D gene is left open where the match is weak. A clone size is listed for some rows: how often the clone was seen (once, few, many), or a class if it is expanded.

CDR3aa: CASTVRPTEAFF
CDR3nt: TGTGCCAGCACGGTACGGCCCACTGAAGCTTTCTTT
abundance: -
v_gene: TRBV12-3/TRBV12-4
d_gene: -
j_gene: TRBJ1-1

CDR3aa: CASSDGRTANTEAFF
CDR3nt: TGTGCCAGCAGCGACGGACGGACGGCGAACACTGAAGCTTTCTTT
abundance: -
v_gene: TRBV9
d_gene: -
j_gene: TRBJ1-1

CDR3aa: CASSLEGFGYTF
CDR3nt: TGCGCCAGCAGCTTGGAAGGGTTTGGCTACACCTTC
abundance: -
v_gene: TRBV5-1
d_gene: -
j_gene: TRBJ1-2

CDR3aa: CASSLSGSEKLFF
CDR3nt: TGTGCCAGCAGTTTGTCAGGGAGTGAAAAACTGTTTTTT
abundance: once
v_gene: TRBV12-3/TRBV12-4
d_gene: -
j_gene: TRBJ1-4

CDR3aa: CASSSGGGPQHF
CDR3nt: TGTGCCAGCAGTTCCGGGGGGGGGCCCCAGCATTTT
abundance: -
v_gene: TRBV13
d_gene: -
j_gene: TRBJ1-5

CDR3aa: CASSWGQGGNYGYTF
CDR3nt: TGCGCCAGCAGCTGGGGACAGGGGGGAAACTATGGCTACACCTTC
abundance: -
v_gene: TRBV5-1
d_gene: TRBD1
j_gene: TRBJ1-2

CDR3aa: CASNHREADTQYF
CDR3nt: TGTGCCAGTAACCACAGGGAGGCAGATACGCAGTATTTT
abundance: -
v_gene: TRBV19
d_gene: -
j_gene: TRBJ2-3

CDR3aa: CASSGDINTIYF
CDR3nt: TGTGCCAGCAGTGGAGATATAAACACCATATATTTT
abundance: -
v_gene: TRBV2
d_gene: -
j_gene: TRBJ1-3

CDR3aa: CASSPQGGNEQFF
CDR3nt: TGTGCCAGCAGCCCCCAGGGAGGCAATGAGCAGTTCTTC
abundance: -
v_gene: TRBV7-2
d_gene: -
j_gene: TRBJ2-1

CDR3aa: CASSYKGGEQYF
CDR3nt: TGTGCCAGCAGTTACAAGGGGGGCGAGCAGTACTTC
abundance: -
v_gene: TRBV6-5
d_gene: -
j_gene: TRBJ2-7

CDR3aa: CASSLARDLGNEQFF
CDR3nt: TGTGCCAGCAGCCTGGCCCGGGACCTGGGCAATGAGCAGTTCTTC
abundance: -
v_gene: TRBV5-6
d_gene: -
j_gene: TRBJ2-1

CDR3aa: CASSQGGGAYTQYF
CDR3nt: TGTGCCAGCAGCCAAGGCGGGGGGGCGTATACGCAGTATTTT
abundance: -
v_gene: TRBV3-1/TRBV3-2
d_gene: TRBD2
j_gene: TRBJ2-3

CDR3aa: CASSLEIDGATYEQYF
CDR3nt: TGTGCCAGCAGCTTAGAAATTGACGGAGCGACCTACGAGCAGTACTTC
abundance: -
v_gene: TRBV13
d_gene: -
j_gene: TRBJ2-7

CDR3aa: CSVEGPGTGYGEQYF
CDR3nt: TGCAGCGTTGAGGGACCCGGGACAGGGTACGGCGAGCAGTACTTC
abundance: -
v_gene: TRBV29-1
d_gene: TRBD1
j_gene: TRBJ2-7

CDR3aa: CASSQDPGQAYSNQPQHF
CDR3nt: TGCGCCAGCAGCCAAGATCCGGGACAGGCGTATAGCAATCAGCCCCAGCATTTT
abundance: -
v_gene: TRBV4-1
d_gene: TRBD1
j_gene: TRBJ1-5

CDR3aa: CASSPGQGTDTQYF
CDR3nt: TGTGCCAGCAGCCCGGGACAGGGAACAGATACGCAGTATTTT
abundance: -
v_gene: TRBV27
d_gene: TRBD1
j_gene: TRBJ2-3

CDR3aa: CASSQETGAYTEAFF
CDR3nt: TGCGCCAGCAGCCAAGAAACGGGGGCCTACACTGAAGCTTTCTTT
abundance: -
v_gene: TRBV4-3
d_gene: -
j_gene: TRBJ1-1

CDR3aa: CASRGLSANYGYTF
CDR3nt: TGTGCCAGCAGGGGGTTGTCTGCTAACTATGGCTACACCTTC
abundance: -
v_gene: TRBV6-5
d_gene: -
j_gene: TRBJ1-2

CDR3aa: CASSEGGNQPQHF
CDR3nt: TGTGCCAGCAGTGAAGGGGGCAATCAGCCCCAGCATTTT
abundance: -
v_gene: TRBV6-1
d_gene: -
j_gene: TRBJ1-5

CDR3aa: CASSGDGERSTIYF
CDR3nt: TGTGCCAGCAGCGGGGACGGGGAGAGGAGCACCATATATTTT
abundance: -
v_gene: TRBV5-4
d_gene: -
j_gene: TRBJ1-3

CDR3aa: CASSKTGADTEAFF
CDR3nt: TGTGCCAGCAGTAAGACAGGGGCCGACACTGAAGCTTTCTTT
abundance: -
v_gene: TRBV6-6
d_gene: TRBD1
j_gene: TRBJ1-1

CDR3aa: CAWTLGNYGYTF
CDR3nt: TGTGCCTGGACCCTAGGGAACTATGGCTACACCTTC
abundance: -
v_gene: TRBV30
d_gene: -
j_gene: TRBJ1-2

CDR3aa: CASSPYDVGSGNTIYF
CDR3nt: TGTGCCAGCAGCCCCTACGACGTGGGTTCTGGAAACACCATATATTTT
abundance: -
v_gene: TRBV11-2
d_gene: -
j_gene: TRBJ1-3

CDR3aa: CASSQTSIYGYTF
CDR3nt: TGTGCCAGCAGCCAAACTTCGATCTATGGCTACACCTTC
abundance: -
v_gene: TRBV3-1/TRBV3-2
d_gene: -
j_gene: TRBJ1-2

CDR3aa: CASSWGQGSYSNQPQHF
CDR3nt: TGTGCCAGCAGCTGGGGACAGGGGTCTTATAGCAATCAGCCCCAGCATTTT
abundance: -
v_gene: TRBV5-6
d_gene: TRBD1
j_gene: TRBJ1-5

CDR3aa: CASSEAGGELFF
CDR3nt: TGTGCCAGCAGTGAAGCCGGCGGGGAGCTGTTTTTT
abundance: -
v_gene: TRBV25-1
d_gene: -
j_gene: TRBJ2-2

CDR3aa: CASSEGLAGYEQYF
CDR3nt: TGTGCCAGCAGTGAAGGGCTAGCGGGGTACGAGCAGTACTTC
abundance: -
v_gene: TRBV2
d_gene: TRBD2
j_gene: TRBJ2-7

CDR3aa: CASSLGQGNSPLHF
CDR3nt: TGTGCCAGTAGTCTTGGACAGGGTAATTCACCCCTCCACTTT
abundance: -
v_gene: TRBV19
d_gene: TRBD1
j_gene: TRBJ1-6

CDR3aa: CAISYLIGRANSPLHF
CDR3nt: TGTGCCATCTCTTACCTAATCGGCAGGGCCAATTCACCCCTCCACTTT
abundance: -
v_gene: TRBV11-3
d_gene: -
j_gene: TRBJ1-6